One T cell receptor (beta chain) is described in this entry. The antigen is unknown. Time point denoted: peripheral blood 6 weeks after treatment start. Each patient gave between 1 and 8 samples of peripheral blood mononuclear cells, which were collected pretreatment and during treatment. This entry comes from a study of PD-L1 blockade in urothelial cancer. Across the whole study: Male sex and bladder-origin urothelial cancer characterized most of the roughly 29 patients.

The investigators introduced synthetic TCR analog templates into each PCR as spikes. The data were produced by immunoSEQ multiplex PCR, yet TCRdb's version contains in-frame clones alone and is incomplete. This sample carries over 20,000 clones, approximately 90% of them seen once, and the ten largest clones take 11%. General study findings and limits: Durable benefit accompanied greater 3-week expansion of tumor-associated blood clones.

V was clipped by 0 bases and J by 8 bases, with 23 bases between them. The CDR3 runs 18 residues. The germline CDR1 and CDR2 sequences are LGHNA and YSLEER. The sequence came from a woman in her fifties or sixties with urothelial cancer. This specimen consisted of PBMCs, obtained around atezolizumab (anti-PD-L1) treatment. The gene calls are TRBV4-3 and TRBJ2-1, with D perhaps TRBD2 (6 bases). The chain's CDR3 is CASSQDLVGGASEDEQFF. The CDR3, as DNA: TGCGCCAGCAGCCAAGATTTGGTTGGAGGGGCAAGTGAGGATGAGCAGTTCTTC.